The clone carrying this T cell receptor (beta chain) came up once. The data derive from a study of blood T cell repertoires in COVID-19. Study-level information: Specimens from acute and convalescent COVID-19 originated in the United States, Italy and Spain. T cells, B-cell-depleted T cells, or PBMCs provided the cDNA or gDNA that served as material.

Unmatched junction bases numbered 6, after V lost 5 bases and J lost 7 bases. CDR3 length equals 14 residues. Germline CDR1 and CDR2: SNHLY and FYNNEI. Data came from immunoSEQ multiplex PCR; TCRdb stores just in-frame clones and leaves some out. This sample has more than 100,000 clones, with 87% found just once. The material sequenced was peripheral blood. The chain combines TRBV2 with TRBJ2-7, with 12 bases fitting TRBD1. The source is a woman in her 70s with acute or convalescent COVID-19. The CDR3 is CASSTGTGGVEQYF. For the CDR3, the DNA is TGTGCCAGCAGTACCGGGACAGGGGGCGTGGAGCAGTACTTC. Drawing the rest from reference TRBV2 and TRBJ2-7, the complete variable domain is EPEVTQTPSHQVTQMGQEVILRCVPISNHLYFYWYRQILGQKVEFLVSFYNNEISEKSEIFDDQFSVERPDGSNFTLKIRSTKLEDSAMYFCASSTGTGGVEQYFGPGTRLTVT.